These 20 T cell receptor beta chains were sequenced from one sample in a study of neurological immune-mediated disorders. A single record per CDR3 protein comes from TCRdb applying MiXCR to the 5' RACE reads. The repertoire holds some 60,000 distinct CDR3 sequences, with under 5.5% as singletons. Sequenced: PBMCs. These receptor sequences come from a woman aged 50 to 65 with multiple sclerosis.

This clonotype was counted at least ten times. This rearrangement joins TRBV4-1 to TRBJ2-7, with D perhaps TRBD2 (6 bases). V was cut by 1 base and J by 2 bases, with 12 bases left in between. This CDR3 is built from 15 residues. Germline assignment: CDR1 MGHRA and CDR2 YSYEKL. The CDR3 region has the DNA TGCGCCAGCAGCCAAGTGGAGGGGCCGGCCTACGAGCAGTACGTC. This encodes CASSQVEGPAYEQYV.

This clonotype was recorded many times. The CDR3 nucleotides read TGTGCCAGCACCTCAAAATGGCCAGGGATTCAGGATGAGCAGTTCTTC. Encoded protein: CASTSKWPGIQDEQFF. The chain combines TRBV7-9 with TRBJ2-1; D possibly corresponds to TRBD1 (5 bases). Germline V gene sequence: CDR1 SEHNR, CDR2 FQNEAQ (reference sequence). Trimming stripped 7 bases from V and 8 bases from J, with 24 bases between. The CDR3 spans 16 residues.

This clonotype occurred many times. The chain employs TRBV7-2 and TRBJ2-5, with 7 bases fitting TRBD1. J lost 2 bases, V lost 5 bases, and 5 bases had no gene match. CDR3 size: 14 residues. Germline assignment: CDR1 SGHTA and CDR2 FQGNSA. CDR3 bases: TGTGCCAGCAGCGTCCTGGGACAGCAAGAGACCCAGTACTTC. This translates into CASSVLGQQETQYF.

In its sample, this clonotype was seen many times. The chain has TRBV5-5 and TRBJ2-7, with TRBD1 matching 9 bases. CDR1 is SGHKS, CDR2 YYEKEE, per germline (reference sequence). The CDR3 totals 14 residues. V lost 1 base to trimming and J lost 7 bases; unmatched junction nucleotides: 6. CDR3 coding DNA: TGTGCCAGCAGCTTGAGGACAGGGGACGGGGAGCAGTACGTC. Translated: CASSLRTGDGEQYV.

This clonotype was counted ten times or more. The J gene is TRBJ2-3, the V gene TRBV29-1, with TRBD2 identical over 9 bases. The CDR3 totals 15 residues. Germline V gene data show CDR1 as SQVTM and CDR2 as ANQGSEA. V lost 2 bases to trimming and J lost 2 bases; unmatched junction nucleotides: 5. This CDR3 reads CSVEYGTSLTDTQYF. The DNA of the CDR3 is TGCAGCGTTGAATACGGGACTAGCCTCACAGATACGCAGTATTTT.

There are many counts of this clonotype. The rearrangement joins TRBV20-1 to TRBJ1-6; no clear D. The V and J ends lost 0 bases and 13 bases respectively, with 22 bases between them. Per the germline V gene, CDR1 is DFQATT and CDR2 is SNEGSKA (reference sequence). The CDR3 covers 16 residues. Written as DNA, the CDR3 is TGCAGTGCTAGAGATCCCGCAGAACTAGGGCCGCCGCCCCTCCACTTT. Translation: CSARDPAELGPPPLHF.

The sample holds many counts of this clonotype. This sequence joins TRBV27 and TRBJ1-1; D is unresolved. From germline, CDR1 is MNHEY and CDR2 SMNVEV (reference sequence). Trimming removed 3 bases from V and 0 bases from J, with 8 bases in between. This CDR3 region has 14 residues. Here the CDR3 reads CASSFRAMNTEAFF. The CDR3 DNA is TGTGCCAGCAGTTTTAGGGCCATGAACACTGAAGCTTTCTTT.

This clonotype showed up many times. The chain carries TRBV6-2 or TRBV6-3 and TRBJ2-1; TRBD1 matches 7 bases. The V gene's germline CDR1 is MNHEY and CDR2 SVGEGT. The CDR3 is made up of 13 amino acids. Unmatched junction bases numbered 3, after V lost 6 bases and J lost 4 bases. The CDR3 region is CASRLQGYNEQFF. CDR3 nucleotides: TGTGCCAGCAGGCTACAGGGGTACAATGAGCAGTTCTTC.

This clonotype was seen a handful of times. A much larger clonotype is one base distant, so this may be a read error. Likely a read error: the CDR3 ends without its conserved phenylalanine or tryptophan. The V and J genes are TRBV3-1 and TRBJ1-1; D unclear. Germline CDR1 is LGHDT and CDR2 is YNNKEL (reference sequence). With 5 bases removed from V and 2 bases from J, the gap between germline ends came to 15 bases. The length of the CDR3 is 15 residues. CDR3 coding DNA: TGTGCCAGCAGCTTAAGGAGCATGGGTAACACTGAAGCTTTCATT. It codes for CASSLRSMGNTEAFI.

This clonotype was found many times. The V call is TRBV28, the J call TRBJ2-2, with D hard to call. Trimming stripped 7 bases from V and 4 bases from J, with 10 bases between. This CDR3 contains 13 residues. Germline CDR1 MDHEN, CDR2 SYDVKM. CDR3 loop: CASTTQSTGELFF. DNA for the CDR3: TGTGCCAGCACGACTCAATCCACCGGGGAGCTGTTTTTT.

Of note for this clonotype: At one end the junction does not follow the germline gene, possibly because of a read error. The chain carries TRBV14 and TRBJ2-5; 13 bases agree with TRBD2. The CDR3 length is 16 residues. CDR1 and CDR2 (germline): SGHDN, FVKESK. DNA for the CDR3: TGTGTCAGCAGCCGGGGACTAGCGGGGAAACAAGAGACCCAGTACTTC. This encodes CVSSRGLAGKQETQYF.

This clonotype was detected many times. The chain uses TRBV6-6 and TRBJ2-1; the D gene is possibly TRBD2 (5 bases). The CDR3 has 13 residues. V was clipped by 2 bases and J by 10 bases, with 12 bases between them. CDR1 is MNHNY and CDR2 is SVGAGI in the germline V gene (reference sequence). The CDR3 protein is CASSYPDSIEQFF. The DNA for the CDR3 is TGTGCCAGCAGTTACCCGGACTCAATAGAGCAGTTCTTC.

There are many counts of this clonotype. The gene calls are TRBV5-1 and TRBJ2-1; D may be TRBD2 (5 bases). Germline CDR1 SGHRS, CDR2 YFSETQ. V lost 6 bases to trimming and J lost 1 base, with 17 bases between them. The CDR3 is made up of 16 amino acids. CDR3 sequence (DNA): TGCGCCAGCACCTCCCGGGGAGACAATTCCTACAATGAGCAGTTCTTC. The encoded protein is CASTSRGDNSYNEQFF. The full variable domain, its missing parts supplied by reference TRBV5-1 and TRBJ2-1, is KAGVTQTPRYLIKTRGQQVTLSCSPISGHRSVSWYQQTPGQGLQFLFEYFSETQRNKGNFPGRFSGRQFSNSRSEMNVSTLELGDSALYLCASTSRGDNSYNEQFFGPGTRLTVL.

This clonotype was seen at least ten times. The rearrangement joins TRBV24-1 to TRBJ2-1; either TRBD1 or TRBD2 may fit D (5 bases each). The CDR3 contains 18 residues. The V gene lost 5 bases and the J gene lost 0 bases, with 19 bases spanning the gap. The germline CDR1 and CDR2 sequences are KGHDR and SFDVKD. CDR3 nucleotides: TGTGCCACCAGTGGGGGGTTAAGGACAAGGAGCTCCTACAATGAGCAGTTCTTC. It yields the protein CATSGGLRTRSSYNEQFF.

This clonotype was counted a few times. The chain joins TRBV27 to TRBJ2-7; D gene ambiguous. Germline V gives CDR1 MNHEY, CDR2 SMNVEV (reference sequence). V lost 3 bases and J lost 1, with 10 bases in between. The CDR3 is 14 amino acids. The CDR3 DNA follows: TGTGCCAGCAGTTTGACCCCCAGATCCTACGAGCAGTACTTC. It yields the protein CASSLTPRSYEQYF.

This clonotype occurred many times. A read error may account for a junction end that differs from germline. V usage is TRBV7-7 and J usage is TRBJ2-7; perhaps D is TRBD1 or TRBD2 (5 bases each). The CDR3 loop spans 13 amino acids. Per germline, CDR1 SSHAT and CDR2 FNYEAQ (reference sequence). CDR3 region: CASSRDPGYEQYF. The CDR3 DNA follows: TGTGCTAGCAGCCGGGACCCCGGGTACGAGCAGTACTTC.

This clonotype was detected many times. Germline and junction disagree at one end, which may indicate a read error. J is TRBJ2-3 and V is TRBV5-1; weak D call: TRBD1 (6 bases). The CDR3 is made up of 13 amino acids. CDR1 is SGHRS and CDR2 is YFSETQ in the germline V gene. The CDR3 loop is CASRLEGGDTQYF. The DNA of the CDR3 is TGCGCCAGCAGATTGGAAGGGGGAGATACGCAGTATTTT.

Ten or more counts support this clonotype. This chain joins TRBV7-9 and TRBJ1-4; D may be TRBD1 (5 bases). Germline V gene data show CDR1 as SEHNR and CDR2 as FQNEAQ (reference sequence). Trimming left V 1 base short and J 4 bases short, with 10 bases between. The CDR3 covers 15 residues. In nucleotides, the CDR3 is TGTGCCAGCAGCTTAGAGGGCAGGGTTAATGAAAAACTGTTTTTT. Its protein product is CASSLEGRVNEKLFF. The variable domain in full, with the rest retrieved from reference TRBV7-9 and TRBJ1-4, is DTGVSQNPRHKITKRGQNVTFRCDPISEHNRLYWYRQTLGQGPEFLTYFQNEAQLEKSRLLSDRFSAERPKGSFSTLEIQRTEQGDSAMYLCASSLEGRVNEKLFFGSGTQLSVL.

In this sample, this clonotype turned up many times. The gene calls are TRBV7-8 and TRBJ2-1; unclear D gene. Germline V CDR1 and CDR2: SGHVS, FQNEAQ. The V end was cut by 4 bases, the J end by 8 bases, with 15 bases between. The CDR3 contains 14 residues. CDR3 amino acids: CASSSINPGYEQFF. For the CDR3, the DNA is TGTGCCAGCAGCTCAATTAACCCAGGCTATGAGCAGTTCTTC.

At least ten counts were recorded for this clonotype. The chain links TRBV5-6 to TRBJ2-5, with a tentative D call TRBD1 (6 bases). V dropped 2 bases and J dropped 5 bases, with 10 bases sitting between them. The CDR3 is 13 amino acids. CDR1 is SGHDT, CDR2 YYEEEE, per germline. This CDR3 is CASSLGQRETQYF. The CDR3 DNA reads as TGTGCCAGCAGCTTAGGACAGCGGGAGACCCAGTACTTC.